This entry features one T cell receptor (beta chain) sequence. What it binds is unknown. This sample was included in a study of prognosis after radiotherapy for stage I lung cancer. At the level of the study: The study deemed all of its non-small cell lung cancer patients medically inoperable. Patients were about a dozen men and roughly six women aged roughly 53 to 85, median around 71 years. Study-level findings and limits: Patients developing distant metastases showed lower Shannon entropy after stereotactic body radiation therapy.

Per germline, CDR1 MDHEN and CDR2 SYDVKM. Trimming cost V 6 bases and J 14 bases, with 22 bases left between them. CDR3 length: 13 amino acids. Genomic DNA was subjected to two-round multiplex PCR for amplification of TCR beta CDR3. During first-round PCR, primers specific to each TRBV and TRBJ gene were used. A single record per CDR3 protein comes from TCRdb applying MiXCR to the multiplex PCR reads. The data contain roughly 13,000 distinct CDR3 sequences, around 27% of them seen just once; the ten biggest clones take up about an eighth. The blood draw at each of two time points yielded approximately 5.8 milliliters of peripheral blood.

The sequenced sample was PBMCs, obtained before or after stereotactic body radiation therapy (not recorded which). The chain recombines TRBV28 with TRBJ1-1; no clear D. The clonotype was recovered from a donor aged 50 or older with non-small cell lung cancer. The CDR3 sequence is CASRSRVNTEPFF. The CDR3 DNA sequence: TGTGCCAGCAGATCTAGGGTAAACACTGAACCCTTCTTT.